This section outlines one T cell receptor (beta chain) sequence together with its context. This CDR3 spans 11 amino acids. CDR1 and CDR2 from the germline V gene are SQVTM and ANQGSEA. This sample was taken from a study of T cells expressing NK-cell markers. TCRdb derives one entry per CDR3 protein from the 5' RACE reads, leaving out DNA. The ten most abundant clones cover approximately 7% of a sample with 400,000 to 450,000 distinct CDR3 sequences. This chain uses TRBV29-1 with TRBJ1-2; TCRdb's assignment of TRBD1 cannot be checked, as there is no DNA. Sequencing was done on a sample of blood T cells: a sorted CD56 or NKG2C T cell subset, CD4+ or CD8+ T cells, or bulk PBMC T cells (not recorded which). The sequence derives from a woman aged 18 to 75 in good health. The CDR3 sequence: CSVEVGGGYTF.